Below, 16 T cell receptor beta chains from the same sample are listed, as sequenced in a study of T cells in Graves' hyperthyroidism and ophthalmopathy. TCR beta CDR3 regions were amplified from RNA transcripts. The study used the HTBI primer set for a first-round RT-PCR of the TCR CDR3. One entry per CDR3 protein, called by TCRdb with MiXCR from the multiplex PCR reads. The table includes around 600,000 distinct CDR3 sequences, 16% detected once. The sample taken for sequencing was blood. All receptors come from a woman aged 40 to 55 with Graves' ophthalmopathy.

This chain connects TRBV27 to TRBJ2-4; 9 bases are a match to TRBD2. The length of the CDR3 is 15 residues. The V segment lost 5 bases and the J segment 4 bases; nucleotides outside the gene matches: 6. The germline CDR1 and CDR2 sequences are MNHEY and SMNVEV (reference sequence). The CDR3 here is CASSKRLAVKNIQYF. The CDR3 DNA is TGTGCCAGCAGTAAACGACTAGCGGTAAAAAACATTCAGTACTTC.

This clonotype was seen many times. The gene calls are TRBV6-5 and TRBJ2-7; 7 positions agree with TRBD1. This CDR3 spans 15 amino acids. Trimming at V came to 0 bases and at J to 2 bases, leaving 4 bases not matched to a gene. Germline V gene lookup returns CDR1 MNHEY and CDR2 SVGAGI. In DNA form, the CDR3 reads TGTGCCAGCAGTTACTCGCCGGGACAGACCTACGAGCAGTACTTC. The encoded protein is CASSYSPGQTYEQYF.

This chain connects TRBV28 to TRBJ1-5; D uncertain. Germline CDR1 MDHEN, CDR2 SYDVKM. Trimming cost V 5 bases and J 1 base, with 15 bases left between them. The length of the CDR3 is 16 residues. CDR3 DNA: TGTGCCAGCAGTAAGAACTTGTTGCGGAGCAATCAGCCCCAGCATTTT. Translating gives CASSKNLLRSNQPQHF.

The chain couples TRBV10-3 to TRBJ2-3; TRBD2 is a possible D gene (6 bases). Germline CDR1 is ENHRY and CDR2 is SYGVKD. This CDR3 contains 15 residues. The V end lost 8 bases, the J end lost 3 bases, and 18 bases lay between the germline ends. CDR3 sequence (DNA): TGTGCCATCGGGGTCCGGGACTCCGTGACAGATACGCAGTATTTT. Translating it yields CAIGVRDSVTDTQYF.

This clonotype was observed a few times. The rearrangement uses TRBV6-1 and TRBJ1-1; no firm D call. Looked up from germline, CDR1 is MNHNS and CDR2 is SASEGT. This CDR3 is built from 13 residues. V lost 7 bases and J lost 3, with 12 bases in between. The CDR3 DNA is TGTGCCAGCAAATCCTGGGAATACACTGAAGCTTTCTTT. The encoded protein is CASKSWEYTEAFF.

As concerns this clonotype: A much more abundant neighbour one base away suggests this may be a read error. The chain uses TRBV27 and TRBJ2-4, with no clear D. Germline V CDR1 and CDR2: MNHEY, SMNVEV (reference sequence). The ends were cut back, 8 bases at V and 1 base at J, with 15 bases in the middle. This CDR3 spans 15 amino acids. CDR3 coding DNA: TGTGCCAGCGGACCGTTATCTAGGGCCAAAAACATTCAGTACTTC. It encodes CASGPLSRAKNIQYF.

This clonotype was counted between two and nine times. This chain joins TRBV7-6 and TRBJ2-5, with 9 bases that match TRBD2. Germline V gene data show CDR1 as SGHVS and CDR2 as FNYEAQ. The CDR3 loop spans 16 amino acids. V was clipped by 5 bases and J by 5 bases; unmatched bases: 12. This CDR3 is CASSPLASGGPETQYF. The CDR3 region has the DNA TGTGCCAGCAGCCCGTTGGCCAGCGGGGGGCCCGAGACCCAGTACTTC.

This clonotype was counted at least ten times. V and J are TRBV12-3 or TRBV12-4 and TRBJ2-3; 9 bases line up with TRBD1. The J segment lost 0 bases and the V segment lost 5 bases, leaving 18 bases of the junction unmatched. This CDR3 has 20 residues. The CDR3 region has the DNA TGTGCCAGCAGTCCACGACCGGGACAGGGTCGCCGGAGGAGCACAGATACGCAGTATTTT. It translates to CASSPRPGQGRRRSTDTQYF.

The chain carries TRBV18 and TRBJ2-3; maybe TRBD2 (6 bases). Germline loops: CDR1 KGHSH, CDR2 LQKENI. V lost 1 base and J lost 2, with 10 bases in between. The CDR3 totals 15 residues. The CDR3 region has the DNA TGTGCCAGCTCACCACGGGCGGGAATCACAGATACGCAGTATTTT. The encoded protein is CASSPRAGITDTQYF. Variable domain in full (rest from reference TRBV18 and TRBJ2-3): NAGVMQNPRHLVRRRGQEARLRCSPMKGHSHVYWYRQLPEEGLKFMVYLQKENIIDESGMPKERFSAEFPKEGPSILRIQQVVRGDSAAYFCASSPRAGITDTQYFGPGTRLTVL.

This clonotype was seen many times. The chain recombines TRBV5-1 with TRBJ2-3; D is unclear. CDR3 length: 14 amino acids. V was trimmed by 5 bases and J by 0 bases, leaving 10 bases between them. Per germline, CDR1 SGHRS and CDR2 YFSETQ. The CDR3 is CASRAAVSTDTQYF. The CDR3 bases are TGCGCCAGCAGAGCCGCGGTTAGCACAGATACGCAGTATTTT.

This clonotype was seen a handful of times. Being one base from a much bigger clone, this may be a read error. This chain links TRBV11-2 with TRBJ2-3; tentative D call: TRBD1 (5 bases). This CDR3 comprises 17 residues. Germline assignment: CDR1 SGHAT and CDR2 FQNNGV. The CDR3 nucleotides read TGTGCCAGCAACTTAGGGGTCGGGCTGGGGTACACAGATACGCAGTATTTT. Translating gives CASNLGVGLGYTDTQYF.

As to this clonotype: This may come from a read error, since a much larger clone is one base off. The chain joins TRBV2 to TRBJ1-2; maybe TRBD1 (5 bases). The V gene lost 0 bases and the J gene lost 5 bases, with 13 bases spanning the gap. Per germline, CDR1 SNHLY and CDR2 FYNNEI. The CDR3 runs 15 residues. The CDR3 DNA is TGTGCCAGCAGTGAAGCTAGGGGACTAGGGTATGGCTACACCTTC. It specifies CASSEARGLGYGYTF.

This chain connects TRBV6-1 to TRBJ1-4; TRBD1 might be the D (5 bases). Trimming shortened V by 5 bases and J by 6 bases, and 16 bases separated the two germline ends. The CDR3 is made up of 15 amino acids. Germline CDR1 is MNHNS and CDR2 is SASEGT. CDR3 nucleotides: TGTGCCAGCAGTCCCCGACAGATTTCGTATGAAAAACTGTTTTTT. It is translated as CASSPRQISYEKLFF.

This clonotype was seen repeatedly, ten times or more. The rearrangement uses TRBV7-2 and TRBJ2-3; either TRBD1 or TRBD2 may fit D (5 bases each). Looked up from germline, CDR1 is SGHTA and CDR2 is FQGNSA. V shed 0 bases and J shed 5 bases, with 12 bases lying between them. The CDR3 loop spans 15 amino acids. The CDR3 nucleotides read TGTGCCAGCAGCTTAGCGATGGGGGAGTTAGATACGCAGTATTTT. This sequence encodes CASSLAMGELDTQYF.

This clonotype was counted ten times or more. The chain links TRBV18 to TRBJ2-3, with TRBD1 identical over 9 bases. V shed 5 bases and J 5 bases; nucleotides not matched to a gene: 5. The CDR3 is made up of 14 amino acids. Germline CDR1 and CDR2: KGHSH and LQKENI. The CDR3: CASSTGQGKDTQYF. CDR3 bases: TGTGCCAGCTCAACGGGACAGGGAAAAGATACGCAGTATTTT.

This clonotype appeared many times. The chain is built from TRBV11-2 and TRBJ2-7, with D possibly being TRBD1 (6 bases). CDR1 is SGHAT, CDR2 FQNNGV, per germline. Trimming took 5 bases from V and 5 from J, leaving 16 bases between them. CDR3 length: 14 amino acids. DNA of the CDR3: TGTGCCAGCAGCACAAAAGGGACATACGACGAGCAGTACTTC. Amino acids: CASSTKGTYDEQYF.